This T cell receptor beta chain was identified during a study of T cells in Graves' hyperthyroidism and ophthalmopathy. In germline, CDR1 is MNHNS, CDR2 SASEGT. J lost 3 bases, V lost 5 bases, and 8 bases had no gene match. The CDR3 has 16 amino acids. TCR beta CDR3 region amplification was performed from RNA transcripts. RT-PCR in the first round (using the HTBI primer set) targeted the TCR CDR3. TCRdb passed the multiplex PCR reads through MiXCR, listing each CDR3 protein once. The data show hundreds of thousands of distinct CDR3 sequences, with 12% to 15% seen just once and roughly 10% held by the top ten.

The origin of this receptor is a young woman with Graves' hyperthyroidism. Sequenced: blood. V and J are TRBV6-1 and TRBJ2-1; 9 positions agree with TRBD2. The CDR3, as DNA: TGTGCCAGCAGTCAGAGCGGGAGGACCTACTACAATGAGCAGTTCTTC. Its translation: CASSQSGRTYYNEQFF.